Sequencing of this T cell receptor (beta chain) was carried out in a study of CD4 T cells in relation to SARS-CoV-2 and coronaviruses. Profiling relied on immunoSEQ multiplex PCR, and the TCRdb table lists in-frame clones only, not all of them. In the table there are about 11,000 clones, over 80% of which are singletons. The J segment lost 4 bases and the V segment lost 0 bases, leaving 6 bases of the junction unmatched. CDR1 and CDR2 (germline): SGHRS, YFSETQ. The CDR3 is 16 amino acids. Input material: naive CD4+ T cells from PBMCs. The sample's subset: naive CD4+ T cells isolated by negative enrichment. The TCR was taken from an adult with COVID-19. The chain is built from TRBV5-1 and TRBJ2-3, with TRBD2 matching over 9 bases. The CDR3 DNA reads TGCGCCAGCAGCTTGGACCCTAGCGGGGCCGCAGATACGCAGTATTTT. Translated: CASSLDPSGAADTQYF.